The clone carrying this T cell receptor beta chain came up many times. Its target is unknown. Disease duration under 2 months; hyperthyroidism patients were aged 18 to 65. This sample stems from a study of T cells in Graves' hyperthyroidism and ophthalmopathy. Notes on the study in general: Model output signaled ophthalmopathy a median roughly six months ahead of onset.

Amplified regions were TCR beta CDR3 sequences from RNA transcripts. With the HTBI primer set, the TCR CDR3 went through a first round of RT-PCR. TCRdb passed the multiplex PCR reads through MiXCR, listing each CDR3 protein once. Of hundreds of thousands of distinct CDR3 sequences detected, approximately 14% appear once; the ten largest clones hold 10%. Germline CDR1 and CDR2: DFQATT and SNEGSKA (reference sequence). Trimming took off 3 bases at V and 2 bases at J, with 21 bases between the two ends. This CDR3 contains 17 residues. The clonotype originates from a woman under 30 with Graves' hyperthyroidism. Sequencing was done on a sample of blood. V is TRBV20-1 and J is TRBJ2-3, with a weak D call TRBD2 (5 bases). This CDR3 is CSASHGEPYQDTDTQYF. The CDR3 region has the DNA TGCAGTGCTAGTCACGGGGAGCCCTACCAGGACACAGATACGCAGTATTTT.